This TCR beta chain was sequenced in a study of blood T cell repertoires in COVID-19. V was pared by 5 bases and J by 1 base, with 10 bases between. Per germline, CDR1 LNHNV and CDR2 YYDKDF (reference sequence). The CDR3 length is 14 residues. Sequenced by immunoSEQ multiplex PCR; TCRdb stores in-frame clones only, minus some. The table lists around 700,000 clones, just under 90% of them singletons. This sequence was found in a woman aged 18-30 years with acute or convalescent COVID-19. The genes are TRBV15 and TRBJ2-3; TRBD1 is a possible D gene (6 bases). Sequenced: peripheral blood. DNA of the CDR3: TGTGCCACCAGCGCCCGACAGGGCACAGATACGCAGTATTTT. It is translated as CATSARQGTDTQYF.